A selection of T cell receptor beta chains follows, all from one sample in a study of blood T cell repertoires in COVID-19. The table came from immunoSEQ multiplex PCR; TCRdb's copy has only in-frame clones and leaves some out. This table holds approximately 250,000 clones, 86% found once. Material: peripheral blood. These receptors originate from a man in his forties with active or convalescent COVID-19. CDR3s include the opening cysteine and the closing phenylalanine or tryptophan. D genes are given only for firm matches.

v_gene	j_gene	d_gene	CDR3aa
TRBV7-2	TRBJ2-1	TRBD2	CASSLHSGSSGLYNEQFF
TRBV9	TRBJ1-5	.	CASSGDTHNQPQHF
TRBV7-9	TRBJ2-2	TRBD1	CASSLADPRQGSRNGELFF
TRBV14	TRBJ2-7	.	CASSLRGGDEQYF
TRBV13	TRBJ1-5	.	CASSLGGDQPQHF
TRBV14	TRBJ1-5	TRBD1	CASSRTGDLSNQPQHF
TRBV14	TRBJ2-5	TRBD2	CASSPPLAGPYETQYF
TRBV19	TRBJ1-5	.	CASRTGRGNQPQHF
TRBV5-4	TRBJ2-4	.	CASSWSDRQNIQYF
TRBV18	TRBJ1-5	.	CASSLKGSGFQPQHF
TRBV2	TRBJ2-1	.	CASEGLISYNEQFF
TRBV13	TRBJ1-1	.	CASSRGNTEAFF
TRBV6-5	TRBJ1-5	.	CASSYEGVGNQPQHF
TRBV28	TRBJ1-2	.	CASRLPGQNGYTF
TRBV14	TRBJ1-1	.	CASSQGEGIPTNTEAFF
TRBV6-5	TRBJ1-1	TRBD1	CASSFGQGYTEAFF
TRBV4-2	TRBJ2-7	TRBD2	CASSQDASGPYEQYF
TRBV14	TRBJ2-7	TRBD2	CASSQGPLAGSHEQYF
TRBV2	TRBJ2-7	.	CASRPGHLSYEQYF
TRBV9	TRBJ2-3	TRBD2	CASSEGTSGRRADTQYF
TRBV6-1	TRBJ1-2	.	CASSDQGYGYTF
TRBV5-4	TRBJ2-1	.	CASSLGGTGGNNEQFF
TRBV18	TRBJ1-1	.	CASSPPERNTEAFF
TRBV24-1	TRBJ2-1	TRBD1	CATSGGQSPYNEQFF
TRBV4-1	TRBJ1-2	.	CASSSSGPLDNYGYTF
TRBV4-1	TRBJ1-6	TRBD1	CASSQEGQGGNSPLHF
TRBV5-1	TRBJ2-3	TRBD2	CASSLIAGDTQYF